The rows below give T cell receptor beta chains drawn from one sample of a study of breast tumors, draining lymph nodes, adjacent tissues. TCRdb called the multiplex PCR reads again in MiXCR, with one record for every CDR3 protein. Of more than 100,000 distinct CDR3 sequences listed, approximately 20% are singletons. The specimen sequenced was axillary lymph node tissue. These receptors came from a female donor with breast cancer. Some clones in this sample may be carry-over from other donors' samples. The CDR3 runs from the conserved cysteine through the conserved F or W. The order of the fields is V gene, clone size, J gene, CDR3 protein. The size of a clone is reported for some rows only, either as once, few or many, or as a class for expanded clones.

v_call: TRBV18; clone_size: .; j_call: TRBJ2-1; cdr3_aa: CASSPRDRPYNERFF
v_call: TRBV3-2; clone_size: many; j_call: TRBJ2-7; cdr3_aa: CASSPDRGYEQYF
v_call: TRBV19; clone_size: .; j_call: TRBJ2-1; cdr3_aa: CASSPRTSGRLTTYNEQFF
v_call: TRBV6-5; clone_size: many; j_call: TRBJ2-1; cdr3_aa: CASSYGTGVDEQFF
v_call: TRBV7-6; clone_size: .; j_call: TRBJ1-4; cdr3_aa: CASSTESGPQEKLFF
v_call: TRBV5-8; clone_size: many; j_call: TRBJ1-6; cdr3_aa: CASRFPGQGVFNSPLHF
v_call: TRBV6-1; clone_size: many; j_call: TRBJ2-7; cdr3_aa: CASVSYVQGTYEQYF
v_call: TRBV20-1; clone_size: many; j_call: TRBJ1-4; cdr3_aa: CSATPGGIATNEKLFF
v_call: TRBV7-9; clone_size: many; j_call: TRBJ2-1; cdr3_aa: CASSLEQDEQFF
v_call: TRBV4-2; clone_size: many; j_call: TRBJ2-3; cdr3_aa: CASSRQARLQDITDTQYF
v_call: TRBV2; clone_size: .; j_call: TRBJ2-2; cdr3_aa: CASSYRQGSTGELFF
v_call: TRBV24-1; clone_size: many; j_call: TRBJ2-5; cdr3_aa: CATSDPTGVIETQYF
v_call: TRBV29-1; clone_size: many; j_call: TRBJ2-1; cdr3_aa: CSVGDRGEYNEQFF
v_call: TRBV7-2; clone_size: many; j_call: TRBJ2-3; cdr3_aa: CASSKAGGSTDTQYF
v_call: TRBV12-5; clone_size: many; j_call: TRBJ2-1; cdr3_aa: CASAQGGPEQFF
v_call: TRBV30; clone_size: .; j_call: TRBJ1-3; cdr3_aa: CAWSTGAGRNTIYF
v_call: TRBV7-8; clone_size: many; j_call: TRBJ2-1; cdr3_aa: CASSSYRDSSYNEQFF
v_call: TRBV7-8; clone_size: .; j_call: TRBJ2-4; cdr3_aa: CASSLEGATVLAKNIQYF
v_call: TRBV6-1; clone_size: .; j_call: TRBJ2-7; cdr3_aa: CASRDLPISDSSYEQYF
v_call: TRBV6-1; clone_size: many; j_call: TRBJ1-5; cdr3_aa: CASSGTGGAPVNQPQHF
v_call: TRBV6-1; clone_size: many; j_call: TRBJ2-5; cdr3_aa: CASRQGVRQETQYF
v_call: TRBV7-8; clone_size: many; j_call: TRBJ2-5; cdr3_aa: CASSLMAGQETQYF
v_call: TRBV19; clone_size: many; j_call: TRBJ2-7; cdr3_aa: CASSVGGPAWEQYF
v_call: TRBV14; clone_size: many; j_call: TRBJ1-2; cdr3_aa: CASSQDPRSGYTF